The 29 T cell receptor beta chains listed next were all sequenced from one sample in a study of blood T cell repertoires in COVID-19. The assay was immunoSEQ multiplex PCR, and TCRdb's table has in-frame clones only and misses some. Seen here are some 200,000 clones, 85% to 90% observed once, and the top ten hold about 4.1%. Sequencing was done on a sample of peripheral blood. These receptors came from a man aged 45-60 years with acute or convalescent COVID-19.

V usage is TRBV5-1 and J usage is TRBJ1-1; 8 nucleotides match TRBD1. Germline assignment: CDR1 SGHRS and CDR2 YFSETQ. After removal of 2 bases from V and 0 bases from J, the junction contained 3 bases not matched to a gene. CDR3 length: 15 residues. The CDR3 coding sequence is TGCGCCAGCAGCTTCACAGGGGGGATGAACACTGAAGCTTTCTTT. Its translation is CASSFTGGMNTEAFF.

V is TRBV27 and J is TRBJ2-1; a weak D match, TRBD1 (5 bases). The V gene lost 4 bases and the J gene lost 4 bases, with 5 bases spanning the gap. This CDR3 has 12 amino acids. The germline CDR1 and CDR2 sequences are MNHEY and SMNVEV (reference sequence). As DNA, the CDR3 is TGTGCCAGCAGTTCAGGGTACAATGAGCAGTTCTTC. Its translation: CASSSGYNEQFF.

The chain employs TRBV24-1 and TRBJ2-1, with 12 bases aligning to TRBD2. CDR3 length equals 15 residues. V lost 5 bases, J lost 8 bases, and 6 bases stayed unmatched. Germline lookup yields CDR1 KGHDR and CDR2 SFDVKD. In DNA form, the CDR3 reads TGTGCCACCAGTGGCACTAGCGGGGGGATATATGAGCAGTTCTTC. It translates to CATSGTSGGIYEQFF.

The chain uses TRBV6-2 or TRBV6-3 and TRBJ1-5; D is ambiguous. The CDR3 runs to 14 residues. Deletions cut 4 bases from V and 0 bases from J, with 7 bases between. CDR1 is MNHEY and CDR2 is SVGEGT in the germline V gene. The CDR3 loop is CASSWTTSNQPQHF. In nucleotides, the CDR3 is TGTGCCAGCAGTTGGACTACTAGCAATCAGCCCCAGCATTTT.

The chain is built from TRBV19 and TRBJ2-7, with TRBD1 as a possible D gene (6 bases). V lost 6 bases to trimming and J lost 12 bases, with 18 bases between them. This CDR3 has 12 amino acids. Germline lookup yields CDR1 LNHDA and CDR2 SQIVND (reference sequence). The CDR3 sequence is CASSSTPGHPYF. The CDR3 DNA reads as TGTGCCAGTAGCTCCACGCCGGGACATCCGTACTTC. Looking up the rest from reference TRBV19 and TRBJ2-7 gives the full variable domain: DGGITQSPKYLFRKEGQNVTLSCEQNLNHDAMYWYRQDPGQGLRLIYYSQIVNDFQKGDIAEGYSVSREKKESFPLTVTSAQKNPTAFYLCASSSTPGHPYFGPGTRLTVT.

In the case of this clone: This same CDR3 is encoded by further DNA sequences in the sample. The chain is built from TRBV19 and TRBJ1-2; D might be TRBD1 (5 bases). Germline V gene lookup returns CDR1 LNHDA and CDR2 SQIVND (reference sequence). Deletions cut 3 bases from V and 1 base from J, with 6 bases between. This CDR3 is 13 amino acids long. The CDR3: CASSIDSNYGYTF. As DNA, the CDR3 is TGTGCCAGTAGTATTGACAGTAACTATGGCTACACCTTC.

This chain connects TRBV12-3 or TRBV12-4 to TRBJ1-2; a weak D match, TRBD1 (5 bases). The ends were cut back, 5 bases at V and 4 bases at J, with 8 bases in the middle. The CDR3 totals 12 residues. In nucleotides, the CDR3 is TGTGCCAGCAGTCCGGGGGTCTATGGCTACACCTTC. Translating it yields CASSPGVYGYTF.

The CDR3 region has the DNA TGTGCCAGCAGCCCACTTAGCGCCTATGAGCAGTTCTTC. It specifies CASSPLSAYEQFF. The rearrangement joins TRBV4-2 to TRBJ2-1; D might be TRBD2 (5 bases). V was trimmed by 4 bases and J by 8 bases, leaving 12 bases between them. The CDR3 covers 13 residues. Germline V gene sequence: CDR1 LGHNA, CDR2 YNFKEQ.

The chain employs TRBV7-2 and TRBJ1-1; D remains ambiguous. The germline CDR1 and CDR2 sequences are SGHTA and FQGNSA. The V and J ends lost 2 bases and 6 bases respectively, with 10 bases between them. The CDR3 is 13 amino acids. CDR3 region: CASSLYRRSEAFF. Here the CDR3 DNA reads TGTGCCAGCAGCTTATATCGGAGATCTGAAGCTTTCTTT.

CDR3 nucleotides: TGCGCCAGCAGCTTGGGAGCGGGGGGGAATACAGATACGCAGTATTTT. This translates into CASSLGAGGNTDTQYF. V usage is TRBV5-1 and J usage is TRBJ2-3; 10 nucleotides align to TRBD2. The CDR3 loop spans 16 amino acids. Trimming took 0 bases from V and 3 from J; bases not matched to a gene: 4. Germline loops: CDR1 SGHRS, CDR2 YFSETQ. The variable domain in full, with the rest retrieved from reference TRBV5-1 and TRBJ2-3, is KAGVTQTPRYLIKTRGQQVTLSCSPISGHRSVSWYQQTPGQGLQFLFEYFSETQRNKGNFPGRFSGRQFSNSRSEMNVSTLELGDSALYLCASSLGAGGNTDTQYFGPGTRLTVL.

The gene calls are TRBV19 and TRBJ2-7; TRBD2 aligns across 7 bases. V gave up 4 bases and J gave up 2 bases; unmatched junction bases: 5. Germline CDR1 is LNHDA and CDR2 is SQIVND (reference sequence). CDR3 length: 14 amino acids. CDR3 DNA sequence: TGTGCCAGTAGTAACCGGGGGGAAACCTACGAGCAGTACTTC. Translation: CASSNRGETYEQYF.

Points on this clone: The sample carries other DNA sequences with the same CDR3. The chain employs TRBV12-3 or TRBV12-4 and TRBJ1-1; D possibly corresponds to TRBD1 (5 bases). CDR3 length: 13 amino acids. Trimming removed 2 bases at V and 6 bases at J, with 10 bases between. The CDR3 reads CASSLRGRPEAFF. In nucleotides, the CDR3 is TGTGCCAGCAGTTTAAGGGGCCGACCTGAAGCTTTCTTT.

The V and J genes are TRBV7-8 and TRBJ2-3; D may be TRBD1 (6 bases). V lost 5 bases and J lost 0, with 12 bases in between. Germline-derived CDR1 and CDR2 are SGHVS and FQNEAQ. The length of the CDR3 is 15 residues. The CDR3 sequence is CASSSTGLSTDTQYF. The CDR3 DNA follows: TGTGCCAGCAGCAGCACAGGGTTAAGCACAGATACGCAGTATTTT.

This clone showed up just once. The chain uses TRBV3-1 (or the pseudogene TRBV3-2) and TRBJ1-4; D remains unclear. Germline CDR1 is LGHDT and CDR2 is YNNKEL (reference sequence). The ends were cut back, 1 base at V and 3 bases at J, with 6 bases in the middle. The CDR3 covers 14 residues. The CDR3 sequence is CASSQASANEKLFF. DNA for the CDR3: TGTGCCAGCAGCCAAGCCTCTGCTAATGAAAAACTGTTTTTT.

CDR3 region: CASSRPGTGNEKLFF. CDR3 nucleotide sequence: TGTGCCAGCTCTCGCCCCGGGACAGGGAACGAAAAACTGTTTTTT. The J gene is TRBJ1-4, the V gene TRBV18, with 9 bases aligning to TRBD1. Germline-derived CDR1 and CDR2 are KGHSH and LQKENI. The CDR3 loop spans 15 amino acids. Trimming took 6 bases from V and 8 from J; bases not matched to a gene: 10.

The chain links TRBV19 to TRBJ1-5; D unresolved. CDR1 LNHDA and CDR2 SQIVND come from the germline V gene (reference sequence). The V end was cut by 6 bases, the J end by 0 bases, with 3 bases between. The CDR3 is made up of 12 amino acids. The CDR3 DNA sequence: TGTGCCAGTAGCGGTAGCAATCAGCCCCAGCATTTT. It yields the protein CASSGSNQPQHF.

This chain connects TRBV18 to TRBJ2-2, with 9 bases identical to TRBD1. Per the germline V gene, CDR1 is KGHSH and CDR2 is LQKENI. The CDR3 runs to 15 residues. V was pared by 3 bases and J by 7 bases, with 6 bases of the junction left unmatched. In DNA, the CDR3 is TGTGCCAGCTCACCCGGACAGGGGTCTGGCGGGGAGCTGTTTTTT. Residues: CASSPGQGSGGELFF.

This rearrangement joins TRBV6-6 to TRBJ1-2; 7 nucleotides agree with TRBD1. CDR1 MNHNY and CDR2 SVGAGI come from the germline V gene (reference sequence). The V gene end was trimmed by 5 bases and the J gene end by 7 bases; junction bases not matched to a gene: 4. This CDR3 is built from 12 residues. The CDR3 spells CASSTGAPGYTF. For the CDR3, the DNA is TGTGCCAGCAGTACAGGGGCTCCTGGCTACACCTTC.

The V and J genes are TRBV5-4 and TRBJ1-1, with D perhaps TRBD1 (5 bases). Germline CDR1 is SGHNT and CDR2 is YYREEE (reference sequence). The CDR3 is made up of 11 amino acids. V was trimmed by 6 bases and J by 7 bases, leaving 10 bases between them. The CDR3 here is CASTLGGEAFF. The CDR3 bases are TGTGCCAGCACCCTGGGGGGTGAAGCTTTCTTT.

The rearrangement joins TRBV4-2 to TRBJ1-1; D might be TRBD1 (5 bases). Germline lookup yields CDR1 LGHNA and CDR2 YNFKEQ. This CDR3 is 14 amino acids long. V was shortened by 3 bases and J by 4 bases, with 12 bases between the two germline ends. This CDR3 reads CASSHSGGSTEAFF. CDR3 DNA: TGTGCCAGCAGCCACTCCGGGGGTAGCACTGAAGCTTTCTTT.

The CDR3 loop reads CASSLGGTGGYQPQHF. CDR3 bases: TGTGCCAGCAGCTTGGGCGGGACAGGGGGCTATCAGCCCCAGCATTTT. The chain recombines TRBV5-4 with TRBJ1-5, with 12 nucleotides matching TRBD1. In germline, CDR1 is SGHNT, CDR2 YYREEE (reference sequence). The CDR3 has 16 residues. The V segment lost 0 bases and the J segment 5 bases; nucleotides outside the gene matches: 3.

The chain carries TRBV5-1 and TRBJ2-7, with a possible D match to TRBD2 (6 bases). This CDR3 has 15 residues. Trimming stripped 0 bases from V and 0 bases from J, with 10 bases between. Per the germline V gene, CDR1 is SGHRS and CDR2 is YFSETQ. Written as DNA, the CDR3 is TGCGCCAGCAGCTTGGGGCAGGAGGGCTCCTACGAGCAGTACTTC. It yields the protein CASSLGQEGSYEQYF.

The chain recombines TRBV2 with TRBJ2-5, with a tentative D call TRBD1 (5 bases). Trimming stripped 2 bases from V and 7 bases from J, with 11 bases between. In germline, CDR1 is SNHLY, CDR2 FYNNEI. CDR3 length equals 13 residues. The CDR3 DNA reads TGTGCCAGCAGTGAAACAGGTCGCTTGACCCAGTACTTC. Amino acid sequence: CASSETGRLTQYF. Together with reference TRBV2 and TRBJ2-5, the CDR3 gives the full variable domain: EPEVTQTPSHQVTQMGQEVILRCVPISNHLYFYWYRQILGQKVEFLVSFYNNEISEKSEIFDDQFSVERPDGSNFTLKIRSTKLEDSAMYFCASSETGRLTQYFGPGTRLLVL.

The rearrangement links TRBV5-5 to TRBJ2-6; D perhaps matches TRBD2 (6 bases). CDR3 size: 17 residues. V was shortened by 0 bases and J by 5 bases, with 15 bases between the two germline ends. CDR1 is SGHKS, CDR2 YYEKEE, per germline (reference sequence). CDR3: CASSLAGGTLRANVLTF. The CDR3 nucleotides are TGTGCCAGCAGCTTGGCCGGGGGTACACTCAGGGCCAACGTCCTGACTTTC.

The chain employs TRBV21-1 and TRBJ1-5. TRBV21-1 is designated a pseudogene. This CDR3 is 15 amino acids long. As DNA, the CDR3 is TGTGCCGTTGACCAGCGAGCTAATAGCAATCAGCCCCAGCATTTT. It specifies CAVDQRANSNQPQHF.

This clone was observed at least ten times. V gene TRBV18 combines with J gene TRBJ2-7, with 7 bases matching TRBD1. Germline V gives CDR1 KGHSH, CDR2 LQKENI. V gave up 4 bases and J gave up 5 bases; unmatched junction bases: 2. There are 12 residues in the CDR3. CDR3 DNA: TGTGCCAGCTCACTTGACAGGGACGAGCAGTACTTC. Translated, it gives CASSLDRDEQYF. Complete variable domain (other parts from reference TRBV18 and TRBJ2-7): NAGVMQNPRHLVRRRGQEARLRCSPMKGHSHVYWYRQLPEEGLKFMVYLQKENIIDESGMPKERFSAEFPKEGPSILRIQQVVRGDSAAYFCASSLDRDEQYFGPGTRLTVT.

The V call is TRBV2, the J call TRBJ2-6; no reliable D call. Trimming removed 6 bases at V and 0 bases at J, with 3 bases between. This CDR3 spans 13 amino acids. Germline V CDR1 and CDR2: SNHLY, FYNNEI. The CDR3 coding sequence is TGTGCCAGCAGCAACTCTGGGGCCAACGTCCTGACTTTC. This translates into CASSNSGANVLTF.

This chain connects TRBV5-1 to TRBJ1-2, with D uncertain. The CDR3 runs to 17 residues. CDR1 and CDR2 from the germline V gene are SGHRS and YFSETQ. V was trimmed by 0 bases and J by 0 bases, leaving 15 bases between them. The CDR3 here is CASSLGVQVEANYGYTF. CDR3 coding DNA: TGCGCCAGCAGCTTGGGTGTCCAGGTGGAAGCTAACTATGGCTACACCTTC.

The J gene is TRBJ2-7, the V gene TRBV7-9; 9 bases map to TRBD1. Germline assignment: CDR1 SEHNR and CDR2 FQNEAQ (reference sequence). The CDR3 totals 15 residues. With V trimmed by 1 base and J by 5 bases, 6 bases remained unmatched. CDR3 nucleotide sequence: TGTGCCAGCAGCTTAGGTCGTTGGACAGGGGACGAGCAGTACTTC. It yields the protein CASSLGRWTGDEQYF.